These 17 T cell receptor beta chains were sequenced from one sample in a study of beta chain features in type 1 diabetes. Of the isolated RNA, all was reverse transcribed, and so the sequenced material was expressed TCRB transcripts. Libraries were prepared by immunoSEQ multiplex PCR; TCRdb keeps only in-frame clonotypes and omits some of them. This sample has 350,000 or so clones, with around a fifth found just once. Sequencing was carried out using naive CD4+ T cells from blood. The source is a young woman in good health.

The chain carries TRBV7-9 and TRBJ2-1; D perhaps matches TRBD1 (5 bases). The CDR3 covers 16 residues. Deletions cut 8 bases from V and 4 bases from J, with 21 bases between. Germline values: CDR1 SEHNR, CDR2 FQNEAQ (reference sequence). CDR3 in DNA: TGTGCCAGCTCCCAGGGCGGCCGATACGTTTACAATGAGCAGTTCTTC. Residues: CASSQGGRYVYNEQFF.

This clone was recorded a few times. V and J are TRBV19 and TRBJ1-1, with 7 bases fitting TRBD1. J was trimmed by 1 base and V by 10 bases; bases with no gene match: 6. The CDR3 has 13 residues. CDR1 is LNHDA and CDR2 is SQIVND in the germline V gene (reference sequence). The CDR3 loop reads CATRAGGNTEAFF. The CDR3 DNA follows: TGTGCCACCCGCGCAGGGGGGAACACTGAAGCTTTCTTT.

This clone was observed a single time. This sequence joins TRBV6-1 and TRBJ2-7, with TRBD1 matching over 8 bases. V dropped 0 bases and J dropped 5; count of bases not matched to a gene: 6. Per germline, CDR1 MNHNS and CDR2 SASEGT. The CDR3 runs to 15 residues. In DNA, the CDR3 is TGTGCCAGCAGTGAAGCTATGGACAGGGTGGACGAGCAGTACTTC. It specifies CASSEAMDRVDEQYF.

V is TRBV7-9 and J is TRBJ1-2; no definite D call. CDR3 length equals 13 residues. V shed 3 bases and J shed 2 bases, with 7 bases lying between them. Germline lookup yields CDR1 SEHNR and CDR2 FQNEAQ (reference sequence). CDR3 sequence reads: CASSFGPNYGYTF. As DNA, the CDR3 is TGTGCCAGCAGCTTTGGCCCGAACTATGGCTACACCTTC. Full variable domain (missing parts from reference TRBV7-9 and TRBJ1-2): DTGVSQNPRHKITKRGQNVTFRCDPISEHNRLYWYRQTLGQGPEFLTYFQNEAQLEKSRLLSDRFSAERPKGSFSTLEIQRTEQGDSAMYLCASSFGPNYGYTFGSGTRLTVV.

The chain couples TRBV5-1 to TRBJ2-3; 7 bases are shared with TRBD2. Looked up from germline, CDR1 is SGHRS and CDR2 is YFSETQ. The ends lost 1 base at V and 5 bases at J; junction bases unmatched: 10. This CDR3 has 16 amino acids. CDR3 bases: TGCGCCAGCAGCTTGAAGGCGGGAGCAACGGAAGATACGCAGTATTTT. Its translation: CASSLKAGATEDTQYF.

The sample holds a few counts of this clone. This chain connects TRBV2 to TRBJ1-5, with 7 bases aligning to TRBD1. This CDR3 has 15 amino acids. V dropped 1 base and J dropped 4; count of bases not matched to a gene: 4. Germline V CDR1 and CDR2: SNHLY, FYNNEI. The CDR3 region is CASSEVQGENQPQHF. For the CDR3, the DNA is TGTGCCAGCAGTGAAGTTCAGGGGGAAAATCAGCCCCAGCATTTT. The full variable domain, completed using reference TRBV2 and TRBJ1-5, is EPEVTQTPSHQVTQMGQEVILRCVPISNHLYFYWYRQILGQKVEFLVSFYNNEISEKSEIFDDQFSVERPDGSNFTLKIRSTKLEDSAMYFCASSEVQGENQPQHFGDGTRLSIL.

V gene TRBV6-5 combines with J gene TRBJ1-5, with D possibly being TRBD1 (5 bases). The CDR3 loop spans 13 amino acids. Between the trimmed V and J ends, which lost 5 bases and 7 bases, there was a span of 12 bases. Germline lookup yields CDR1 MNHEY and CDR2 SVGAGI. CDR3 DNA sequence: TGTGCCAGCAGTGAGAAGGGGAACCAGCCCCAGCATTTT. It codes for CASSEKGNQPQHF.

The chain joins TRBV9 to TRBJ2-7, with TRBD2 matching over 7 bases. The DNA end favors TRBJ2-5, so the J call may be wrong. Germline V CDR1 and CDR2: SGDLS, YYNGEE. The CDR3 totals 16 residues. DNA for the CDR3: TGTGCCAGCAGCGTAGCCCCGGGAGGCACCCAAGAGACCCAGTACTTC. This gives the protein CASSVAPGGTQETQYF.

The genes are TRBV30 and TRBJ1-3; possibly TRBD1 for D (5 bases). V lost 2 bases to trimming and J lost 2 bases, with 10 bases between them. The CDR3 length is 14 residues. In germline, CDR1 is GTSNPN, CDR2 SVGIG (reference sequence). In DNA form, the CDR3 reads TGTGCCTGGAGTTGGAGCAGGGCTGGAAACACCATATATTTT. Amino acid sequence: CAWSWSRAGNTIYF.

This clone was recorded once. The V gene is TRBV4-1, the J gene TRBJ2-1; TRBD2 agrees at 11 bases. The V gene end was trimmed by 2 bases and the J gene end by 6 bases; junction bases not matched to a gene: 3. Looked up from germline, CDR1 is MGHRA and CDR2 is YSYEKL. There are 15 residues in the CDR3. CDR3 region: CASSQPGTSGNEQFF. The CDR3 DNA reads as TGCGCCAGCAGCCAACCCGGGACTAGCGGCAATGAGCAGTTCTTC.

Only a few counts were recorded for this clone. The chain joins TRBV13 to TRBJ1-1; D remains unclear. Germline V lookup: CDR1 PRHDT, CDR2 FYEKMQ (reference sequence). This CDR3 is 12 amino acids long. The V end was cut by 5 bases, the J end by 1 base, with 5 bases between. The CDR3, as DNA: TGTGCCAGCAGCGGCAGGAACACTGAAGCTTTCTTT. This sequence encodes CASSGRNTEAFF.

This clone was found a few times. The chain joins TRBV7-2 to TRBJ2-7, with D unresolved. Germline values: CDR1 SGHTA, CDR2 FQGNSA. Trimming left V 2 bases short and J 2 bases short, with 7 bases between. This CDR3 is 13 amino acids long. In DNA form, the CDR3 reads TGTGCCAGCAGCTTATCGAGTCCCTACGAGCAGTACTTC. This sequence encodes CASSLSSPYEQYF.

The rearrangement links TRBV28 to TRBJ1-4, with D hard to call. Germline V gene data show CDR1 as MDHEN and CDR2 as SYDVKM. With 3 bases removed from V and 11 bases from J, the gap between germline ends came to 10 bases. CDR3 length: 12 amino acids. CDR3 protein: CASSLAARKLFF. In DNA, the CDR3 is TGTGCCAGCAGTTTGGCCGCCAGGAAACTGTTTTTT.

The rearrangement uses TRBV12-5 and TRBJ2-3; 7 nucleotides line up with TRBD2. This CDR3 has 16 amino acids. In germline, CDR1 is LGHNT, CDR2 FRNRAP. The ends lost 4 bases at V and 1 base at J; junction bases unmatched: 8. The CDR3 reads CASGYRPGGGTDTQYF. The CDR3 DNA follows: TGTGCTAGTGGTTACCGACCGGGAGGCGGCACAGATACGCAGTATTTT.

The gene calls are TRBV5-4 and TRBJ2-7; 8 bases are shared with TRBD1. V lost 5 bases and J lost 6; bases outside the gene matches: 7. The V gene's germline CDR1 is SGHNT and CDR2 YYREEE (reference sequence). This CDR3 spans 13 amino acids. CDR3 region: CASRATGGGEQYF. CDR3 DNA: TGTGCCAGCAGGGCAACAGGGGGTGGCGAGCAGTACTTC.

Concerning this clone: Different DNA sequences within this sample yield the same CDR3. The J gene is TRBJ2-5, the V gene TRBV9, with 8 bases lining up with TRBD2. J was trimmed by 1 base and V by 0 bases; bases with no gene match: 2. The CDR3 has 15 amino acids. From germline, CDR1 is SGDLS and CDR2 YYNGEE. CDR3 DNA sequence: TGTGCCAGCAGCGTAGCGGGGGGGCTCCAAGAGACCCAGTACTTC. Translation: CASSVAGGLQETQYF.

This clone was seen only a few times. The chain recombines TRBV7-9 with TRBJ2-7; D may be TRBD2 (6 bases). The CDR3 sequence is 14 residues long. Germline V gene data show CDR1 as SEHNR and CDR2 as FQNEAQ (reference sequence). The V gene lost 10 bases and the J gene lost 1 base, with 17 bases spanning the gap. In DNA, the CDR3 is TGTGCCATCGACGGGAGTAGCGTGTCCTACGAGCAGTACTTC. Its protein product is CAIDGSSVSYEQYF.